This is a list of T cell receptor beta chains from one sample in a study of CXCR3-negative and CXCR3-positive naive CD8 T cells. Reprocessing the 5' RACE reads, TCRdb reports a single entry for every CDR3 protein and omits DNA. The listing records over 100,000 distinct CDR3 sequences. Sequencing was carried out using naive CXCR3- CD8+ T cells from blood. The receptors originated from a human donor in good health. Some clones in this sample may be carry-over from other donors' samples. The CDR3 runs from the conserved cysteine through the conserved F or W. The order of the fields is V gene, J gene, CDR3 protein.

>TRBV6-2/TRBV6-3|TRBJ1-2
CASRTGGAYYGYTF
>TRBV6-5|TRBJ2-7
CASSPTYPGSSYEQYF
>TRBV29-1|TRBJ2-3
CSVERESSDTQYF
>TRBV4-1|TRBJ1-2
CASSQADRTYGYTF
>TRBV29-1|TRBJ2-3
CSVDGHQLSGDTQYF
>TRBV7-9|TRBJ1-6
CASSLPGKGGFNSPLHF
>TRBV5-1|TRBJ1-3
CASSLNGNTIYF
>TRBV5-5|TRBJ2-7
CASSLVIAGYEQYF
>TRBV27|TRBJ2-5
CASRPRQGQETQYF
>TRBV7-9|TRBJ2-1
CASSMASLNEQFF
>TRBV4-3|TRBJ2-2
CASSQLLINTGELFF
>TRBV11-2|TRBJ2-5
CASSGLRRETQYF
>TRBV3-1|TRBJ2-2
CASSQEKASGTGELFF
>TRBV10-3|TRBJ2-7
CAISEPGQGHEQYF
>TRBV5-8|TRBJ2-5
CASSLFPSTSTRGETQYF
>TRBV5-1|TRBJ1-4
CASSPDMVRKLFF
>TRBV12-3/TRBV12-4|TRBJ2-7
CASSLLGGHYEQYF
>TRBV7-6|TRBJ2-1
CASSSTVSSYNEQFF
>TRBV12-1|TRBJ2-1
CASSTASGTSGGMDYNEQFF
>TRBV29-1|TRBJ2-5
CSARAGGGETQYF
>TRBV6-6|TRBJ1-5
CASSYPGVEQPQHF
>TRBV10-2|TRBJ2-3
CASTQRPPAGVTTSTDTQYF
>TRBV5-1|TRBJ2-7
CASSPGPGETYEQYF
>TRBV5-5|TRBJ2-3
CASSSRLADTDTQYF
>TRBV28|TRBJ1-4
CASTTTTTNEKLFF
>TRBV7-9|TRBJ2-1
CASSLGGSSYNEQLF
>TRBV20-1|TRBJ1-2
CSAGQGNLHTNYGYTF
>TRBV20-1|TRBJ2-7
CSARVYGTLEYEQYF
>TRBV7-6|TRBJ2-3
CASSVSGGHLTDTQYF
>TRBV9|TRBJ2-3
CASSVGVGVGADTQYF
>TRBV29-1|TRBJ2-5
CSVDGTSGGIETQYF
>TRBV4-1|TRBJ2-7
CASSQAGPYEQYF
>TRBV25-1|TRBJ1-4
CASSEFGAFNEKLFF
>TRBV12-3/TRBV12-4|TRBJ2-2
CASSYAGAVNTGELFF
>TRBV4-3|TRBJ2-1
CASSPDELGAVYNEQFF
>TRBV12-3/TRBV12-4|TRBJ2-5
CASSFSDSIQETQYF
>TRBV7-9|TRBJ2-7
CASSLTVYEQYF
>TRBV5-1|TRBJ2-7
CASSLGIGQENYEQYF
>TRBV9|TRBJ2-7
CASSAPGLTEQYF
>TRBV10-3|TRBJ2-1
CAISPRDGRADNEQFF
>TRBV6-5|TRBJ1-5
CASTPETGNQPQHF
>TRBV20-1|TRBJ2-7
CSAIPDRLFYEQYF
>TRBV19|TRBJ1-1
CASSNLPEAFF
>TRBV9|TRBJ2-3
CASSVGVSGKTDTQYF
>TRBV28|TRBJ2-1
CASSSGLAGPHEQFF
>TRBV11-2|TRBJ2-7
CASSQAGGSEYF
>TRBV29-1|TRBJ2-7
CSVEGKSGTDNSYEQYF
>TRBV5-1|TRBJ2-3
CASSLGTSGSTDTQYF
>TRBV29-1|TRBJ2-7
CSVEGGGSRSYEQYF
>TRBV28|TRBJ2-3
CASSQANFGPSDTQYF
>TRBV28|TRBJ2-7
CASRPPRGGAYYEQYF
>TRBV29-1|TRBJ2-3
CSVVRPDRRTDTQYF
>TRBV9|TRBJ2-7
CASSVGGAAAYEQYF